This passage covers 5 T cell receptor beta chains from one sample sequenced in a study of shared T cell receptors in the human thymus. Method: immunoSEQ multiplex PCR; TCRdb's copy keeps in-frame clones and lacks some. Here the sample spans some 400,000 clones, approximately 95% being singletons. Sequenced input: thymocytes. The receptors were sampled from a human donor.

In its sample, this clone was seen once. The gene calls are TRBV10-1 and TRBJ2-5; TRBD2 might be the D (7 bases). V lost 3 bases, J lost 4 bases, and 9 bases lay in between. Germline V gives CDR1 WNHNN, CDR2 SYGVQD (reference sequence). The CDR3 has 13 amino acids. CDR3 sequence reads: CASSEGGGETQYF. CDR3 sequence (DNA): TGCGCCAGCAGTGAAGGGGGGGGAGAGACCCAGTACTTC.

The CDR3 DNA sequence: TGTGCCAGCAGCTGTCCCTCAGGGACAGCCCATCAGCCCCAGCATTTT. Its protein product is CASSCPSGTAHQPQHF. V usage is TRBV7-9 and J usage is TRBJ1-5, with 7 nucleotides matching TRBD1. Germline CDR1 reads SEHNR; CDR2 reads FQNEAQ (reference sequence). The ends lost 4 bases at V and 5 bases at J; junction bases unmatched: 11. This CDR3 region has 16 residues.

This clone was picked up one time. The genes are TRBV4-3 and TRBJ2-2, with TRBD2 identical over 13 bases. In germline, CDR1 is LGHNA, CDR2 YSLEER. Unmatched junction bases numbered 26, after V lost 4 bases and J lost 9 bases. This CDR3 comprises 22 residues. The CDR3 nucleotides read TGCGCCAGCAGCCCGACCCCGGGGGACAGGAGGACTAGCGGGAGACGGAGGCGGGAGCTGTTTTTT. It specifies CASSPTPGDRRTSGRRRRELFF.

This clone was seen a handful of times. The V gene is TRBV7-9, the J gene TRBJ2-1; 9 nucleotides agree with TRBD2. V was clipped by 5 bases and J by 4 bases; unmatched bases: 9. Looked up from germline, CDR1 is SEHNR and CDR2 is FQNEAQ (reference sequence). The CDR3 has 16 amino acids. The CDR3 bases are TGTGCCAGCAGCCTCCCCGGGACTAGCCGGTACAATGAGCAGTTCTTC. Amino acid sequence: CASSLPGTSRYNEQFF.

This clone was seen a few times. The chain uses TRBV7-9 and TRBJ1-2, with D hard to call. The CDR3 contains 16 residues. Germline CDR1 and CDR2: SEHNR and FQNEAQ (reference sequence). V lost 5 bases to trimming and J lost 0 bases, with 16 bases between them. In DNA form, the CDR3 reads TGTGCCAGCAGCCCACCCTTCGGAATCGCTAACTATGGCTACACCTTC. This translates into CASSPPFGIANYGYTF.